This T cell receptor (beta chain) was obtained from a study of vaccination effects on CD4 cells after COVID-19. Study results and caveats: Of the vaccine-induced clones from healthy vaccinees, merely 1 of 255 recognized common cold coronaviruses as well.

Germline CDR1 and CDR2: LNHDA and SQIVND (reference sequence). With 6 bases removed from V and 2 bases from J, the gap between germline ends came to 10 bases. This CDR3 has 13 amino acids. In its sample, this clone was seen a few times. Antigen unknown. Clones were sequenced by immunoSEQ multiplex PCR, and TCRdb holds only the in-frame ones, with some missing. The sample includes fewer than 25,000 clones, over 60% of them seen just once. Before any sequencing was done, the ViraFEST assay used viral peptide pools to expand antigen-specific CD4+ T cells. Subsequent to a culture period of approximately 11 days, CD4+ T cells were isolated. Participants completed two doses of the BNT162b2 or mRNA-1273 vaccine. Neither prior SARS-CoV-2 infection nor positive nucleocapsid antibodies were present in the vaccine recipients. Half-medium changes using IL-2 medium occurred on days 3 and 7.

Sequencing was performed on CD4+ T cells from PBMCs cultured with HCoV-NL63 spike peptides, taken after COVID-19 vaccination. The J gene is TRBJ1-1, the V gene TRBV19, with D perhaps TRBD1 (6 bases). The receptor was isolated from a human donor who received a COVID-19 vaccine. The CDR3 loop is CASRGTLNTEAFF. CDR3 nucleotides: TGTGCCAGTAGAGGGACACTTAACACTGAAGCTTTCTTT.